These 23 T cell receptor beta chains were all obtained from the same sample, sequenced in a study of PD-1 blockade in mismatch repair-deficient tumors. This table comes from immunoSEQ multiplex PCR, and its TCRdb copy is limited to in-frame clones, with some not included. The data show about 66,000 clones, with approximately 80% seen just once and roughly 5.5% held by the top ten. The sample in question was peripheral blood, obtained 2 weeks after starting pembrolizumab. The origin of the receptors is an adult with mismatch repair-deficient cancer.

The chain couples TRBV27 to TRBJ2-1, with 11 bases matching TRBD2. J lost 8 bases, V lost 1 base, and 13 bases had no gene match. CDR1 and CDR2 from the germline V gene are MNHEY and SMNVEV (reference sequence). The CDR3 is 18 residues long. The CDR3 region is CASSLFGKLAGAVDEQFF. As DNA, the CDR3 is TGTGCCAGCAGTTTATTCGGGAAACTAGCGGGAGCTGTCGATGAGCAGTTCTTC.

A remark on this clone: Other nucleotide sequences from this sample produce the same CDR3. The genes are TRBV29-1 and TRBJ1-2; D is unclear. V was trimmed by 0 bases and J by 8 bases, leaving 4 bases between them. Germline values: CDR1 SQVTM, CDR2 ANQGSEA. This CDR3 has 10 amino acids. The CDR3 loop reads CSVEEGGYTF. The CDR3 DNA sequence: TGCAGCGTTGAAGAGGGGGGCTACACCTTC.

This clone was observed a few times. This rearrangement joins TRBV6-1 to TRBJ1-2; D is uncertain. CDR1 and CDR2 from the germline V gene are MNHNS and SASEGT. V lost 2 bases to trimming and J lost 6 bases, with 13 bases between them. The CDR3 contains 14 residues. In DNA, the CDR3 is TGTGCCAGCAGTGAAATCGGGCAGTTGGATGGCTACACCTTC. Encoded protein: CASSEIGQLDGYTF.

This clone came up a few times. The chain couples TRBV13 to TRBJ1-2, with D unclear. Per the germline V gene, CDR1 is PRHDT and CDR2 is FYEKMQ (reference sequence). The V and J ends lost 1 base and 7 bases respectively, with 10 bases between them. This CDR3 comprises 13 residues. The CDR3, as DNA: TGTGCCAGCAGCTTAGTCCCGGAAAGTGGCTACACCTTC. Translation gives CASSLVPESGYTF.

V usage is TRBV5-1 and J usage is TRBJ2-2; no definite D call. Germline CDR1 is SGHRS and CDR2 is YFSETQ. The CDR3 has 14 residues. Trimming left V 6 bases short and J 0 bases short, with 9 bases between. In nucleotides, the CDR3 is TGCGCCAGCATGGCTAACTCGAACACCGGGGAGCTGTTTTTT. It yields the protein CASMANSNTGELFF.

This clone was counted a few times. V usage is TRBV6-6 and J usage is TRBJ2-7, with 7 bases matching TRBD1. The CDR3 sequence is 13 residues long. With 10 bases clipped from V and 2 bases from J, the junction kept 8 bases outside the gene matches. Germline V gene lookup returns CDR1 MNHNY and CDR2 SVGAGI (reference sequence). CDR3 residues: CATKTGSPYEQYF. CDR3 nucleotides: TGTGCCACGAAGACAGGGTCCCCCTACGAGCAGTACTTC.

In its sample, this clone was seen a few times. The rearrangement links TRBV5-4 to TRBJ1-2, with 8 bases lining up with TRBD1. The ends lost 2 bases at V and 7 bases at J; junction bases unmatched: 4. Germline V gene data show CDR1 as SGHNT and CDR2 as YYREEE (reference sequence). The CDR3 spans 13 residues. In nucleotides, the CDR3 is TGTGCCAGCAGCTTCCAGGGGGCGCCTGGCTACACCTTC. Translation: CASSFQGAPGYTF. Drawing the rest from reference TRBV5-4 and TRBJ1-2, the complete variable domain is ETGVTQSPTHLIKTRGQQVTLRCSSQSGHNTVSWYQQALGQGPQFIFQYYREEENGRGNFPPRFSGLQFPNYSSELNVNALELDDSALYLCASSFQGAPGYTFGSGTRLTVV.

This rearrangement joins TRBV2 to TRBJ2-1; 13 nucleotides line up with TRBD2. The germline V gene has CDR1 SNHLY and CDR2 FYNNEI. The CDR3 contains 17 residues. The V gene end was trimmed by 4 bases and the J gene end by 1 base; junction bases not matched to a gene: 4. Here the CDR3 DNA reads TGTGCCAGCAGTGGGGGACTAGCGGGGAGGTCCTACAATGAGCAGTTCTTC. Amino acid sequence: CASSGGLAGRSYNEQFF.

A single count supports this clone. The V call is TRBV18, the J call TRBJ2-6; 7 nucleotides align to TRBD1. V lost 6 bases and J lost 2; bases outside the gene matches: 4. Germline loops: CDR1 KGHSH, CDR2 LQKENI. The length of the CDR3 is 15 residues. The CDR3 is CASSLTGAGANVLTF. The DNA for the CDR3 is TGTGCCAGCTCGCTTACAGGGGCTGGGGCCAACGTCCTGACTTTC.

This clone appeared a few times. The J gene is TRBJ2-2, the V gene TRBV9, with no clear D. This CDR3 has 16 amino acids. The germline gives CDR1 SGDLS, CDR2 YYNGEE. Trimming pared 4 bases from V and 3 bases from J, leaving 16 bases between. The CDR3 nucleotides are TGTGCCAGCAGCTCTTTCGCGTATAAAGACACCGGGGAGCTGTTTTTT. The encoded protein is CASSSFAYKDTGELFF.

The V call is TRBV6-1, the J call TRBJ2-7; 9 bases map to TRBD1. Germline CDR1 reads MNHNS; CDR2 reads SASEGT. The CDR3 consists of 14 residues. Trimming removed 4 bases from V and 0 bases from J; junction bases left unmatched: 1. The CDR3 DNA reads TGTGCCAGCAGTGTGGGACAGGGCTCCTACGAGCAGTACTTC. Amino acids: CASSVGQGSYEQYF.

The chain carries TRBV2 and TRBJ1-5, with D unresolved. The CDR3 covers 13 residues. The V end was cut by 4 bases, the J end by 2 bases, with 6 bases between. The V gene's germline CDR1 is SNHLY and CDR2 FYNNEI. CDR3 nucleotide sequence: TGTGCCAGCAGTGTGACGGGCAATCAGCCCCAGCATTTT. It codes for CASSVTGNQPQHF.

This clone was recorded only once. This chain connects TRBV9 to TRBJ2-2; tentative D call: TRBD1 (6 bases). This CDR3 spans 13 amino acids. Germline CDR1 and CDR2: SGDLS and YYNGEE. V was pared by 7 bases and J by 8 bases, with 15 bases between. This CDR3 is CASSQGVGGELFF. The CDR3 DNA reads TGTGCCAGCTCACAGGGAGTAGGGGGGGAGCTGTTTTTT.

Here the CDR3 reads CASSVTSQETQYF. The DNA for the CDR3 is TGTGCCAGCAGCGTAACTTCCCAAGAGACCCAGTACTTC. V is TRBV9 and J is TRBJ2-5, with unresolved D. The CDR3 has 13 residues. V was cut by 1 base and J by 1 base, with 5 bases left in between. Per germline, CDR1 SGDLS and CDR2 YYNGEE.

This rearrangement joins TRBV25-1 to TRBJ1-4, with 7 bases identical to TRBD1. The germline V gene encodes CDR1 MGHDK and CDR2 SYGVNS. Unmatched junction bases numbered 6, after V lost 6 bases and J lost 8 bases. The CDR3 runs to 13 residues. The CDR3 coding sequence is TGTGCCAGCAGCGACAGGGTAGGCGAAAAACTGTTTTTT. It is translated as CASSDRVGEKLFF. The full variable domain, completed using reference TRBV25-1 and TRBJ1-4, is EADIYQTPRYLVIGTGKKITLECSQTMGHDKMYWYQQDPGMELHLIHYSYGVNSTEKGDLSSESTVSRIRTEHFPLTLESARPSHTSQYLCASSDRVGEKLFFGSGTQLSVL.

The CDR3 bases are TGTGCTAGTGGTGGACCCTCGGACAGGCGGGACACTGAAGCTTTCTTT. Translation: CASGGPSDRRDTEAFF. The chain joins TRBV12-5 to TRBJ1-1, with 7 nucleotides matching TRBD1. With 5 bases clipped from V and 3 bases from J, the junction kept 12 bases outside the gene matches. The CDR3 contains 16 residues. Germline lookup yields CDR1 LGHNT and CDR2 FRNRAP.

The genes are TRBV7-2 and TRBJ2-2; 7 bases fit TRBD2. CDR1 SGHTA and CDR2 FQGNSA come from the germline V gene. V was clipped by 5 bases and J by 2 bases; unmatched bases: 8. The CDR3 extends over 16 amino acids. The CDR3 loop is CASSQRGGTNTGELFF. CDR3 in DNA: TGTGCCAGCAGCCAAAGGGGAGGGACTAACACCGGGGAGCTGTTTTTT.

The CDR3 reads CASSEVGTQETQYF. The CDR3, as DNA: TGTGCCAGCAGTGAAGTGGGGACCCAAGAGACCCAGTACTTC. The chain links TRBV6-1 to TRBJ2-5; D might be TRBD1 or TRBD2, each matching 5 bases. CDR3 size: 14 residues. Trimming stripped 1 base from V and 1 base from J, with 7 bases between. CDR1 is MNHNS, CDR2 SASEGT, per germline.

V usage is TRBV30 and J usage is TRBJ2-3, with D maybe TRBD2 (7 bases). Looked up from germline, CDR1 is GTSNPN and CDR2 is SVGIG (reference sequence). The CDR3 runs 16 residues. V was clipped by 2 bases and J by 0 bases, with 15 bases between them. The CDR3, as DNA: TGTGCCTGGAGTAGGGGGGGATGGTCTAGCACAGATACGCAGTATTTT. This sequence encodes CAWSRGGWSSTDTQYF. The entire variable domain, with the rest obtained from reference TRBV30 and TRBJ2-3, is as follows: SQTIHQWPATLVQPVGSPLSLECTVEGTSNPNLYWYRQAAGRGLQLLFYSVGIGQISSEVPQNLSASRPQDRQFILSSKKLLLSDSGFYLCAWSRGGWSSTDTQYFGPGTRLTVL.

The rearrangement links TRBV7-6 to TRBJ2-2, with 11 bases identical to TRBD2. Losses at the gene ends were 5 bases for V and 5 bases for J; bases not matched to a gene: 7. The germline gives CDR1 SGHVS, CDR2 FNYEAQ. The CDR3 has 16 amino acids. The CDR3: CASSNTSGRFTGELFF. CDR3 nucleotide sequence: TGTGCCAGCAGCAACACTAGCGGGAGATTTACCGGGGAGCTGTTTTTT.

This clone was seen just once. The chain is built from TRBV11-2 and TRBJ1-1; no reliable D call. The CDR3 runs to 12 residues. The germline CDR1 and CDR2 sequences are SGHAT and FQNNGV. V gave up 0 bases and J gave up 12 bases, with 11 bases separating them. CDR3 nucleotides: TGTGCCAGCAGCTTAGATTCGGCGGAATCTTTCTTT. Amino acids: CASSLDSAESFF.

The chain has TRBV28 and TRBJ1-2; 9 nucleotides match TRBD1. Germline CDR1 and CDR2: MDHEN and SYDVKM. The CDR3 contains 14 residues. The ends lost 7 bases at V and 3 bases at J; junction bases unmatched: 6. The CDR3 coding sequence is TGTGCCAGCACCGTGACAGGGGGAGACTATGGCTACACCTTC. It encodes CASTVTGGDYGYTF.

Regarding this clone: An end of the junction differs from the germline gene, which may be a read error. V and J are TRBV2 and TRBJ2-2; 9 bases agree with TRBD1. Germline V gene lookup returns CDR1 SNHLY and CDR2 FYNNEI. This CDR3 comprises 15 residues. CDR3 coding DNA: TGTGCCAGCAGAGAAGGGACAGGGCGAACCGGGGAGCTGTTTTTT. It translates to CASREGTGRTGELFF.